This TCR beta chain appears in the sequencing data of a study of regulatory T cells in long-lasting Graves disease. Turning to the study itself: The definition of persistent Graves' disease was over 5 years of antithyroid drugs with positive TSH receptor antibodies.

Time point indicated: persistent/refractory GD, antithyroid drugs over 5 years with positive TRAb. From PBMCs, RNA was extracted and then used to make the TCR library. This CDR3 spans 15 amino acids. Germline CDR1 and CDR2: SGHRS and YFSETQ. V dropped 0 bases and J dropped 2 bases, with 9 bases sitting between them. Assembly of TCR beta libraries relied on iRepertoire HTBI primers together with Arm-PCR of CDR3 regions. In the source study's methods: Segment identification across samples yielded 62 TRBV and about 14 TRBJ segments. TCRdb ran MiXCR on the multiplex PCR reads and lists one entry per CDR3 protein. The V and J calls come from TCRdb's annotation, not from the publication. The table includes 450,000 or so distinct CDR3 sequences, less than 25% detected once. About this clonotype itself: No antigen is known for it.

Study conclusions and caveats: TCR diversity was lower in persistent than newly diagnosed Graves' disease. Among persistent patients, a larger number of public clonotypes were shared (about 2,700) than among newly diagnosed patients (roughly 910).

The V and J genes are TRBV5-1 and TRBJ2-1, with D unresolved. The source of this sequence is a female donor with Graves disease. Sequences were derived from peripheral blood mononuclear cells (PBMCs), sampled when the disease was refractory, from a patient treated with antithyroid drugs. This chain's CDR3 is CASSLGETTYNEQFF. CDR3 coding DNA: TGCGCCAGCAGCTTGGGAGAAACTACCTACAATGAGCAGTTCTTC.